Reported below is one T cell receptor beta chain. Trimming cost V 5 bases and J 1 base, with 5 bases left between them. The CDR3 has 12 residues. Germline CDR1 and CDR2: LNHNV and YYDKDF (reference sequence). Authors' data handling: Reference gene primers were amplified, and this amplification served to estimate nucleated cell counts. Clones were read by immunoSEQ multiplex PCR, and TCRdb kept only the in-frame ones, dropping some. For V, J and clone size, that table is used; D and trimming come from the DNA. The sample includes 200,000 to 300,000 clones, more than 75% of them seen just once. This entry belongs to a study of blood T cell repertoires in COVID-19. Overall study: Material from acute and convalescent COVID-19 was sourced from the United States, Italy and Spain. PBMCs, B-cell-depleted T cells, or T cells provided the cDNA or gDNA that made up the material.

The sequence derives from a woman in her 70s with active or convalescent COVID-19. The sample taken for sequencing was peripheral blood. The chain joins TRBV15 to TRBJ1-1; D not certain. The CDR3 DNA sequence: TGTGCCACCAGCTATTCGAACACTGAAGCTTTCTTT. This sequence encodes CATSYSNTEAFF.